This is a list of T cell receptor beta chains from one sample in a study of blood T cell repertoires in COVID-19. Sequencing used immunoSEQ multiplex PCR; TCRdb keeps in-frame clones, though not all of them. The sample holds more than 80,000 clones, roughly 76% seen once. Sequenced sample: peripheral blood. These receptors were taken from a woman over 75 with active or convalescent COVID-19. Both conserved end residues are part of each CDR3. A D gene is named only where the DNA matches it firmly. The size field is filled for only some rows; it gives once, few, many or a size class.

TGTGCCACCAGCAGGGCAGGAGGGGAGCAGCCCCAGCATTTT,CATSRAGGEQPQHF,TRBV15,TRBJ1-5,.,.,14
TGCGCCAGCAGCCAAGTCCCAGGGGGTAATTCACCCCTCCACTTT,CASSQVPGGNSPLHF,TRBV4-3,TRBJ1-6,.,TRBD1,15
TGCGCCAGCAGTGCAGGGGGTTCGGGTAATGAGCAGTTCTTC,CASSAGGSGNEQFF,TRBV10-1,TRBJ2-1,.,TRBD1,14
TGTGCCAGCAGTGGAGAGGCTAGCGGGTATAATTCACCCCTCCACTTT,CASSGEASGYNSPLHF,TRBV6-1,TRBJ1-6,once,.,16
TGTGCCAGCAGCCTACCCGACGGGGGCACCGGGGAGCTGTTTTTT,CASSLPDGGTGELFF,TRBV3-1/TRBV3-2,TRBJ2-2,.,.,15
TGTGCCAGCAGCGTCGGACAGGCTTTTGGCTACTATGGCTACACCTTC,CASSVGQAFGYYGYTF,TRBV9,TRBJ1-2,.,TRBD1,16
TGTGCCAGCAGCTTAGGGCAGTCCCACACAGATACGCAGTATTTT,CASSLGQSHTDTQYF,TRBV7-2,TRBJ2-3,.,.,15
TGCGCCAGCAGCGCGGGGTTTAGGTCCACCGGGGAGCTGTTTTTT,CASSAGFRSTGELFF,TRBV5-1,TRBJ2-2,.,.,15
TGTGCCAGTAGTAACGGACAGGAGTCCTACGAGCAGTACTTC,CASSNGQESYEQYF,TRBV19,TRBJ2-7,.,TRBD1,14
TGTGCCAGCAGCCAATTTCAGGGGGACAGCAATCAGCCCCAGCATTTT,CASSQFQGDSNQPQHF,TRBV2,TRBJ1-5,.,TRBD1,16
TGTGCCAGTAGACGTGGACTAGCGGGGACAGATACGCAGTATTTT,CASRRGLAGTDTQYF,TRBV19,TRBJ2-3,.,TRBD2,15
TGTGCCAGCAGCCTGCGACAAAAAACCAAGTCTGGGGCCAACGTCCTGACTTTC,CASSLRQKTKSGANVLTF,TRBV14,TRBJ2-6,.,.,18
TGTGCCAGCAGCTTAGATCGAGCTAGCGGTAGAGAGACCCAGTACTTC,CASSLDRASGRETQYF,TRBV11-2,TRBJ2-5,.,TRBD2,16
TGTGCCAGCAGCTTGGATCGGGGCTCCTACAATGAGCAGTTCTTC,CASSLDRGSYNEQFF,TRBV5-4,TRBJ2-1,.,.,15
TGTGCCAGCAGCTTGATGTGGCAGGGGAGCCACGAGCAGTACTTC,CASSLMWQGSHEQYF,TRBV11-2,TRBJ2-7,.,.,15
TGTGCCAGCATCCGGGGACAGTGGAATGAAAAACTGTTTTTT,CASIRGQWNEKLFF,TRBV2,TRBJ1-4,.,TRBD1,14
TGTGCCAGCAGCGTAGGTACTAGCGGGGTAACTAGCACAGATACGCAGTATTTT,CASSVGTSGVTSTDTQYF,TRBV9,TRBJ2-3,.,TRBD2,18
TGTGCCAGCAGCTTTGGGGCCTACGACACTGAAGCTTTCTTT,CASSFGAYDTEAFF,TRBV7-2,TRBJ1-1,.,.,14
TGTGCCAGTAGTATAGCGCAGGGAAGGGAGCAGTACTTC,CASSIAQGREQYF,TRBV19,TRBJ2-7,few,.,13
TGCGCCAGCAGTTTTCCGGGACAAAACGAATACGAGCAGTACTTC,CASSFPGQNEYEQYF,TRBV10-2,TRBJ2-7,.,.,15
TGTGCCAGCAGCTTAGCGGCGGGGCCTGGAAACACCATATATTTT,CASSLAAGPGNTIYF,TRBV13,TRBJ1-3,.,.,15
TGTGCCAGCAGCCAATTTGGGGAGGACATTCAGTACTTC,CASSQFGEDIQYF,TRBV3-1/TRBV3-2,TRBJ2-4,.,.,13
TGTGCCAGCAGCCCACGGAGGGTGGGTAATGAAAAACTGTTTTTT,CASSPRRVGNEKLFF,TRBV7-8,TRBJ1-4,.,.,15
TGTGCCAGCAGCCCCCTACAGGGATGGGAGCAGTACTTC,CASSPLQGWEQYF,TRBV7-9,TRBJ2-7,.,.,13
TGTGCCAGCAGCCCTAACCCCGACGGGGATGAAAAACTGTTTTTT,CASSPNPDGDEKLFF,TRBV9,TRBJ1-4,.,.,15
TGTGCCAGCAGTCAGACTGGGGGGAGATTTTCCGAGCAGTACTTC,CASSQTGGRFSEQYF,TRBV27,TRBJ2-7,.,.,15
TGTGCCAGCAGTTCAGGACAGGAAAACTCTGGAAACACCATATATTTT,CASSSGQENSGNTIYF,TRBV6-5,TRBJ1-3,few,TRBD1,16
TGCGCCAGCAGCACCTACAGGGAGCACGGGGAGCTGTTTTTT,CASSTYREHGELFF,TRBV5-1,TRBJ2-2,.,.,14
TGCAGGGGCCAGCCCCAGCATTTT,CRGQPQHF,TRBV29-1,TRBJ1-5,.,.,8
TGTGCCAGCAGTTTAACAGGGGAAGGATCACCCCTCCACTTT,CASSLTGEGSPLHF,TRBV27,TRBJ1-6,.,TRBD1,14
TGTGCCAGCAGCGAGACAGGGTGGGTCTACGAGCAGTACTTC,CASSETGWVYEQYF,TRBV11-2,TRBJ2-7,.,TRBD1,14
TGTGCCAGTAGTATTTCGGTGAACACTGAAGCTTTCTTT,CASSISVNTEAFF,TRBV19,TRBJ1-1,many,.,13
TGTGCCAGCAGTCCAAACAGTATCAAAGAGACCCAGTACTTC,CASSPNSIKETQYF,TRBV28,TRBJ2-5,.,.,14
TGTGCCAGCAGTGAAGTGGAGGGTTACTATGGCTACACCTTC,CASSEVEGYYGYTF,TRBV6-1,TRBJ1-2,.,.,14
TGTGCCAGCAGCGCCGGGTTTGGGGGGGAGCAGTTCTTC,CASSAGFGGEQFF,TRBV9,TRBJ2-1,once,.,13
TGTGCCACAACGACTAAATCCTCTGCTACCGGGGAGCTGTTTTTT,CATTTKSSATGELFF,TRBV2,TRBJ2-2,.,.,15
TGTGCCAGCTCACAAATTACCGGGACACCGAACACCGGGGAGCTGTTTTTT,CASSQITGTPNTGELFF,TRBV18,TRBJ2-2,.,.,17
TGTGCCAGCAGTGAACATCCTACTAACTATGGCTACACCTTC,CASSEHPTNYGYTF,TRBV2,TRBJ1-2,.,.,14
TGTGCCAGCAGCTTAGACAGGGACTACGAGCAGTACTTC,CASSLDRDYEQYF,TRBV11-2,TRBJ2-7,.,.,13
TGTGCCAGTAGTCTGACTAGCGGGGGTGGAGATACGCAGTATTTT,CASSLTSGGGDTQYF,TRBV19,TRBJ2-3,once,TRBD2,15
TGCGCCAGCAGCTTGGTCGACAGGGAGACCCAGTACTTC,CASSLVDRETQYF,TRBV5-1,TRBJ2-5,.,.,13
TGTGCCACCTCCCCCCAAGTAGCCCGCGAGCAGTTCTTC,CATSPQVAREQFF,TRBV24-1,TRBJ2-1,.,.,13
TGTGCTAGCAGCTTAGGGTCTAGCGGGGGCCCTAGCACAGATACGCAGTATTTT,CASSLGSSGGPSTDTQYF,TRBV7-7,TRBJ2-3,.,TRBD2,18
TGCGCCAGCAAGCCGGGGATGGGCGAGACCCAGTACTTC,CASKPGMGETQYF,TRBV10-2,TRBJ2-5,once,.,13
TGTGCCAGCGGCTCCGAGGGACTTGGTGAAAAACTGTTTTTT,CASGSEGLGEKLFF,TRBV3-1/TRBV3-2,TRBJ1-4,once,.,14
TGTGCCAGCAGCCCCACCCAGGGGTATGGCTACACCTTC,CASSPTQGYGYTF,TRBV11-2,TRBJ1-2,.,.,13
TGTGCCTGGAGGAGTCCCGGGGGGGATGAAAAACTGTTTTTT,CAWRSPGGDEKLFF,TRBV30,TRBJ1-4,.,.,14
TGTGCCAGCAGTTTTTTGGGGCGGGACAGGTTTTTAGGCTATGGCTACACCTTC,CASSFLGRDRFLGYGYTF,TRBV28,TRBJ1-2,few,TRBD1,18